This TCR beta chain stems from a study of blood T cell repertoires in COVID-19 (TCRdb year 2020). In the study overall: Samples from collaborators originated in the United States, Italy and Spain and spanned both the acute and convalescent phases of COVID-19. The material from the prospective study consisted of cDNA or gDNA derived from T cells, B-cell-depleted T cells, or PBMCs. The dataset comprised deeply sampled blood TCRbeta repertoires from subjects exposed to, actively infected with, or recovered from COVID-19. Where HLA class I and class II types were available, the types were taken from metadata supplied by the sample provider, not from assay-based typing. Samples were obtained from the ongoing ImmuneRACE study (first 160 participants) and from approximately 1,200 subjects provided by 6 global collaborators. A freely available public database, intended as a resource for researchers studying the immune response to SARS-CoV-2, is where the repertoires were released. Sample metadata almost always included a de-identified subject ID, COVID-19 status, age in years and sex.

Here is what the overall study found, with its caveats: How much clinical and demographic metadata was included differed by source and by participant, and the metadata was provided uncurated.

There are 16 amino acids in the CDR3, from cysteine to phenylalanine inclusive. Only the CDR3 DNA is retained, 48 bases long and in frame from the first base. V is pared back by 4 bases and J by 0 bases, with 13 bases lying between the germline termini. The germline V gene gives CDR1 as KGHDR and CDR2 as SFDVKD. The immunoSEQ Assay, a bias-controlled multiplex PCR, was used to amplify TCRbeta CDR3 regions from genomic DNA. Turning to the authors' computational methods: Within the assay, amplification of reference gene primers was used to estimate how many nucleated cells each sample contained. To quantify the absolute abundance of each unique TCRbeta CDR3 rearrangement, sequence reads were collapsed and filtered. Productive Simpson clonality was computed per sample as the square root of Simpson's diversity index over productive rearrangements. TCRdb took this table from immuneACCESS and kept in-frame rearrangements with V and J called. Such tables lack part of the clones; where checked against another copy, unresolved V genes explain under half of the gap, and the rest is unexplained. The V and J calls and the clone size are those of that table, but D and trimming were determined from the DNA. This sample is represented by more than 250,000 clones; more than 75% of them were singletons. Approximately 5% of the sample belongs to the ten largest clones.

As concerns this clone: There is no known antigen for this receptor. Base qualities are not at hand, and no much larger clone is one base apart.

Participants in the prospective study were aged 18 to 89 years, lived in 20 to 30 United States geographic areas, and enrolled through a virtual design. Cohort assignment in the prospective study relied on participant-reported clinical history from a screening survey and a study questionnaire. Recovered participants in ImmuneRACE Cohort 3 were defined as having two consecutive negative NP/OP PCR tests, clearance from a healthcare professional, or resolution of symptoms. In the prospective study, mobile phlebotomists collected whole blood, serum and a nasopharyngeal or oropharyngeal swab from each participant. Over an approximately 2-month period, participants in the prospective study had the option of providing additional blood draws and questionnaires. Blood samples from the prospective study were shipped frozen or at room temperature prior to DNA extraction.

This chain is built from TRBV24-1 and TRBJ2-3, with a weak D call of TRBD2 (6 bases match). The sequenced sample consisted of PBMCs or T cells enriched from blood (not recorded which). The receptor was isolated from a woman in her twenties or thirties who had recovered from COVID-19. The nucleotide sequence is TGTGCCACCAGTGACAGTGGACGGGGGAGCACAGATACGCAGTATTTT. Protein translation: CATSDSGRGSTDTQYF.